These 13 T cell receptor beta chains came from one sample sequenced in a study of T cells in Graves' hyperthyroidism and ophthalmopathy. RNA transcripts gave rise to amplified TCR beta CDR3 regions. Carried out on the TCR CDR3, a first-round RT-PCR used the HTBI primer set. MiXCR, applied by TCRdb to the multiplex PCR reads, yields one record per CDR3 protein. The data contain about 270,000 distinct CDR3 sequences, around 22% of them seen just once; the ten biggest clones take up approximately 60%. Sequences were obtained from blood. These receptors were collected from a man in his thirties or forties with Graves' ophthalmopathy.

The chain carries TRBV19 and TRBJ1-6; 7 bases agree with TRBD1. The V and J ends lost 5 bases and 11 bases, in that order; junction bases with no gene match: 6. The CDR3 runs 13 residues. Germline-derived CDR1 and CDR2 are LNHDA and SQIVND (reference sequence). CDR3 loop: CASSGPQGTPLHF. The CDR3 nucleotides are TGTGCCAGTAGTGGCCCACAGGGGACACCCCTCCACTTT.

About this clonotype: At one end the junction does not follow the germline gene, possibly because of a read error. V is TRBV7-7 and J is TRBJ2-5; D may correspond to TRBD1 or TRBD2 (5 bases each). From germline, CDR1 is SSHAT and CDR2 FNYEAQ (reference sequence). CDR3 size: 15 residues. The chain's CDR3 is CASSLGYGAQETQYF. The CDR3, as DNA: TGTGCTAGCAGCTTAGGGTACGGGGCCCAAGAGACCCAGTACTTC.

This clonotype was detected once. The junction departs from germline at one end; a sequencing error may be responsible. The V and J genes are TRBV15 and TRBJ1-3; unclear D gene. Germline V lookup: CDR1 LNHNV, CDR2 YYDKDF (reference sequence). The CDR3 spans 13 residues. CDR3 bases: TGTGCCACCAGCTCCGACACTGGGAACACCATATATTTT. Its translation: CATSSDTGNTIYF.

The gene calls are TRBV20-1 and TRBJ2-1; 8 nucleotides agree with TRBD2. Germline CDR1 DFQATT, CDR2 SNEGSKA (reference sequence). The CDR3 is made up of 15 amino acids. The trim removed 0 bases at V and 2 bases at J, leaving 3 bases unmatched. For the CDR3, the DNA is TGCAGTGCTAGAGATTACGGGAGGGCCTACAATGAGCAGTTCTTC. As protein: CSARDYGRAYNEQFF.

The J gene is TRBJ1-1, the V gene TRBV6-1; D not certain. The CDR3 consists of 14 residues. The V end was cut by 6 bases, the J end by 4 bases, with 15 bases between. Germline-derived CDR1 and CDR2 are MNHNS and SASEGT. CDR3 protein: CASRSGQTRTEAFF. Here the CDR3 DNA reads TGTGCCAGCAGGAGCGGGCAGACTCGCACTGAAGCTTTCTTT.

This clonotype has a count of ten or more. This sequence joins TRBV18 and TRBJ2-1, with D perhaps matching TRBD1 or TRBD2 (5 bases each). The CDR3 loop spans 15 amino acids. Trimming shortened V by 3 bases and J by 8 bases, and 17 bases separated the two germline ends. Germline CDR1 KGHSH, CDR2 LQKENI. The CDR3 loop reads CASSPALGVGDEQFF. In nucleotides, the CDR3 is TGTGCCAGCTCACCGGCACTAGGGGTAGGCGATGAGCAGTTCTTC.

This clonotype was detected a few times. One base away lies a much larger clone, so this may be a sequencing read error. This sequence joins TRBV11-3 and TRBJ2-7; the D gene is possibly TRBD2 (6 bases). The germline V gene has CDR1 SGHNT and CDR2 YENEEA. The CDR3 runs to 16 residues. V dropped 5 bases and J dropped 6 bases, with 23 bases sitting between them. CDR3 in amino acids: CASSRGGLGRGREQYF. CDR3 DNA: TGTGCCAGCAGCCGCGGAGGGTTGGGCAGAGGGCGCGAGCAGTACTTC.

This clonotype was observed a few times. The chain recombines TRBV20-1 with TRBJ2-4; 7 positions match TRBD2. CDR1 is DFQATT and CDR2 is SNEGSKA in the germline V gene (reference sequence). This CDR3 has 16 residues. The V segment lost 5 bases and the J segment 6 bases; nucleotides outside the gene matches: 16. The CDR3, as DNA: TGCAGTGCTGTCCCCAGAGCCGGGAGGCAGGGAAACATTCAGTACTTC. This translates into CSAVPRAGRQGNIQYF.

At least ten counts were recorded for this clonotype. The chain carries TRBV3-1 and TRBJ1-1, with D perhaps matching TRBD1 (5 bases). Germline CDR1 and CDR2: LGHDT and YNNKEL (reference sequence). Trimming took 2 bases from V and 5 from J, leaving 9 bases between them. The length of the CDR3 is 13 residues. CDR3 DNA: TGTGCCAGCAGCCAAAGGGGTTGGACTGAAGCTTTCTTT. Translated: CASSQRGWTEAFF.

This clonotype was recorded a few times. V usage is TRBV18 and J usage is TRBJ2-7; D possibly matches TRBD1 or TRBD2 (7 bases each). Deletions cut 6 bases from V and 1 base from J, with 16 bases between. Germline V gene lookup returns CDR1 KGHSH and CDR2 LQKENI. This CDR3 contains 15 residues. The CDR3 DNA is TGTGCCAGCTCGGGAGGGGGCGTGGGGTCCTACGAGCAGTACTTC. Protein: CASSGGGVGSYEQYF.

The chain recombines TRBV27 with TRBJ2-5, with a possible D match to TRBD2 (5 bases). Deletions cut 7 bases from V and 4 bases from J, with 10 bases between. CDR1 MNHEY and CDR2 SMNVEV come from the germline V gene (reference sequence). The CDR3 is made up of 12 amino acids. The CDR3 is CASKDGGETQYF. The CDR3 DNA follows: TGTGCCAGCAAAGACGGAGGAGAGACCCAGTACTTC.

This chain links TRBV7-9 with TRBJ2-7, with TRBD1 as a possible D gene (6 bases). Germline CDR1 and CDR2: SEHNR and FQNEAQ (reference sequence). The CDR3 totals 15 residues. The V end lost 2 bases, the J end lost 2 bases, and 13 bases lay between the germline ends. Here the CDR3 DNA reads TGTGCCAGCAGCTTACCCGACAGGAAGACCTACGAGCAGTACTTC. It yields the protein CASSLPDRKTYEQYF.

This clonotype was counted between two and nine times. This chain links TRBV5-1 with TRBJ2-3; 10 bases line up with TRBD2. CDR1 is SGHRS and CDR2 is YFSETQ in the germline V gene. V trimming: 0 bases; J trimming: 6 bases; junction bases outside the gene matches: 7. The length of the CDR3 is 16 residues. In nucleotides, the CDR3 is TGCGCCAGCAGCTTGGACGCTAGCGGGAGTATGGATACGCAGTATTTT. Translating it yields CASSLDASGSMDTQYF. Looking up the rest from reference TRBV5-1 and TRBJ2-3 gives the full variable domain: KAGVTQTPRYLIKTRGQQVTLSCSPISGHRSVSWYQQTPGQGLQFLFEYFSETQRNKGNFPGRFSGRQFSNSRSEMNVSTLELGDSALYLCASSLDASGSMDTQYFGPGTRLTVL.